These T cell receptor beta chains were read from a single sample in a study of T cell responses to AZD1222 COVID-19 vaccine. TCRdb keeps only in-frame clones here, not all; method: immunoSEQ multiplex PCR. This table holds around 99,000 clones, roughly 89% found once. The source was peripheral blood, collected on day 0 of AZD1222 vaccination. These receptors originate from an adult in good health. CDR3s include the opening cysteine and the closing phenylalanine or tryptophan. A D gene is named only where the DNA matches it firmly. Clone size is not always given. Where it is, it says once, few, many or a class for expanded clones.

J gene: TRBJ1-2; V gene: TRBV28; D gene: TRBD1; clone size: -; CDR3 DNA: TGTGCCAGCAGACTCACAGGGGGAAGCTATGGCTACACCTTC; CDR3 protein: CASRLTGGSYGYTF
J gene: TRBJ1-2; V gene: TRBV2; D gene: -; clone size: -; CDR3 DNA: TGTGCCAGCACGCGGACAGAGGCTAACTATGGCTACACCTTC; CDR3 protein: CASTRTEANYGYTF
J gene: TRBJ1-2; V gene: TRBV12-5; D gene: -; clone size: -; CDR3 DNA: TGTGCTAGTGGTTTGGTACCTCAGGAAGCTAACTATGGCTACACCTTC; CDR3 protein: CASGLVPQEANYGYTF
J gene: TRBJ1-2; V gene: TRBV27; D gene: -; clone size: -; CDR3 DNA: TGTGCCAGCAGTTTATCCGGGACACCCGGTGGCTACACCTTC; CDR3 protein: CASSLSGTPGGYTF
J gene: TRBJ2-3; V gene: TRBV4-1; D gene: TRBD2; clone size: -; CDR3 DNA: TGCGCCAGCAGCCAATTAGCGGGGGAAAGCACAGATACGCAGTATTTT; CDR3 protein: CASSQLAGESTDTQYF
J gene: TRBJ1-5; V gene: TRBV20-1; D gene: -; clone size: -; CDR3 DNA: TGCAGTGCTAGTTCGGGAGGGCCCCAGCATTTT; CDR3 protein: CSASSGGPQHF
J gene: TRBJ1-1; V gene: TRBV7-9; D gene: -; clone size: -; CDR3 DNA: TGTGCCAGCAGAAACGGGACACTGAACACTGAAGCTTTCTTT; CDR3 protein: CASRNGTLNTEAFF
J gene: TRBJ2-7; V gene: TRBV19; D gene: -; clone size: -; CDR3 DNA: TGTGCCAGTAGTGGCCAGCACTCCTACGAGCAGTACTTC; CDR3 protein: CASSGQHSYEQYF
J gene: TRBJ1-5; V gene: TRBV10-3; D gene: -; clone size: -; CDR3 DNA: TGTGCCATCAGTGACCCCCTGAGAGCGAATCAGCCCCAGCATTTT; CDR3 protein: CAISDPLRANQPQHF
J gene: TRBJ2-3; V gene: TRBV20-1; D gene: -; clone size: -; CDR3 DNA: TGCAGTGCTAGTGGCGGGAACACAGATACGCAGTATTTT; CDR3 protein: CSASGGNTDTQYF
J gene: TRBJ1-2; V gene: TRBV10-3; D gene: -; clone size: -; CDR3 DNA: TGTGCCATCAGTGAAGGGGGGAACTATGGCTACACCTTC; CDR3 protein: CAISEGGNYGYTF
J gene: TRBJ2-7; V gene: TRBV27; D gene: -; clone size: once; CDR3 DNA: TGTGCCAGCAGAACCTTAAACCTAGAGCAGTACTTC; CDR3 protein: CASRTLNLEQYF
J gene: TRBJ2-2; V gene: TRBV5-5; D gene: -; clone size: once; CDR3 DNA: TGTGCCAGCAGCTTGACTGGGACGGCGAACACCGGGGAGCTGTTTTTT; CDR3 protein: CASSLTGTANTGELFF
J gene: TRBJ1-2; V gene: TRBV29-1; D gene: TRBD1; clone size: -; CDR3 DNA: TGCAGCGTTGTTTGGCAGGGGGAGGGCTACACCTTC; CDR3 protein: CSVVWQGEGYTF
J gene: TRBJ2-3; V gene: TRBV5-1; D gene: -; clone size: -; CDR3 DNA: TGCGCCAGCAGCTTGCGGGACAGCACAGATACGCAGTATTTT; CDR3 protein: CASSLRDSTDTQYF
J gene: TRBJ2-7; V gene: TRBV11-2; D gene: -; clone size: -; CDR3 DNA: TGTGCCAGCAGCTTAGGTTCAGGGTGGGCCTACGAGCAGTACTTC; CDR3 protein: CASSLGSGWAYEQYF
J gene: TRBJ1-6; V gene: TRBV11-2; D gene: -; clone size: -; CDR3 DNA: TGTGCCAGCAGCTCCGGGGGATTCCTCCACTTT; CDR3 protein: CASSSGGFLHF
J gene: TRBJ2-3; V gene: TRBV3-1/TRBV3-2; D gene: TRBD2; clone size: once; CDR3 DNA: TGTGCCAGCAGCCAACCTAGCGGGGGGGCCTTGGATACGCAGTATTTT; CDR3 protein: CASSQPSGGALDTQYF
J gene: TRBJ2-7; V gene: TRBV5-1; D gene: TRBD1; clone size: -; CDR3 DNA: TGCGCCAGCAGCCCAAGACAGGGGTTACAGAACGAGCAGTACTTC; CDR3 protein: CASSPRQGLQNEQYF
J gene: TRBJ1-1; V gene: TRBV6-2/TRBV6-3; D gene: -; clone size: -; CDR3 DNA: TGTGCCAGCAGTTTCCGGGCCTCCGACCTAAACACTGAAGCTTTCTTT; CDR3 protein: CASSFRASDLNTEAFF
J gene: TRBJ2-7; V gene: TRBV7-9; D gene: -; clone size: -; CDR3 DNA: TGTGCCAGCAGCTCCTCGGGCAGGCTGAGCTACGAGCAGTACTTC; CDR3 protein: CASSSSGRLSYEQYF
J gene: TRBJ2-1; V gene: TRBV7-8; D gene: TRBD1; clone size: -; CDR3 DNA: TGTGCCAGCAGCTCACCAGGGGGCCAAGAGCAGTTCTTC; CDR3 protein: CASSSPGGQEQFF
J gene: TRBJ2-1; V gene: TRBV11-2; D gene: -; clone size: -; CDR3 DNA: TGTGCCAGCAGCCTCGTTGGCCTCCGGATCTATGAGCAGTTCTTC; CDR3 protein: CASSLVGLRIYEQFF
J gene: TRBJ2-7; V gene: TRBV7-3; D gene: -; clone size: -; CDR3 DNA: TGTGCCAGCAGCTTAGAAGGGTATGAGGGTTACGAGCAGTACTTC; CDR3 protein: CASSLEGYEGYEQYF
J gene: TRBJ2-3; V gene: TRBV6-2/TRBV6-3; D gene: -; clone size: -; CDR3 DNA: TGTGCCAGCAGTTACTCAGGGGTAGATACGCAGTATTTT; CDR3 protein: CASSYSGVDTQYF
J gene: TRBJ2-1; V gene: TRBV9; D gene: TRBD1; clone size: -; CDR3 DNA: TGTGCCAGCAGCGTAGTAGGGACAGGGGGCCCCAGCTCCTACAATGAGCAGTTCTTC; CDR3 protein: CASSVVGTGGPSSYNEQFF
J gene: TRBJ2-3; V gene: TRBV11-2; D gene: -; clone size: once; CDR3 DNA: TGTGCCAGCAGCTTATCTACCATTCCCGGGGTCCCCACAGATACGCAGTATTTT; CDR3 protein: CASSLSTIPGVPTDTQYF
J gene: TRBJ1-6; V gene: TRBV19; D gene: -; clone size: -; CDR3 DNA: TGTGCCAGTAGTAACCCCCTCAGACCTAATTCACCCCTCCACTTT; CDR3 protein: CASSNPLRPNSPLHF
J gene: TRBJ2-3; V gene: TRBV6-5; D gene: TRBD2; clone size: -; CDR3 DNA: TGTGCCAGCAGTCTCGAGCGGGGGGGCCTAGATACGCAGTATTTT; CDR3 protein: CASSLERGGLDTQYF
J gene: TRBJ2-7; V gene: TRBV19; D gene: -; clone size: -; CDR3 DNA: TGTGCCAGTAGTACAGGGAGCGTCCACGAGCAGTACTTC; CDR3 protein: CASSTGSVHEQYF
J gene: TRBJ1-2; V gene: TRBV20-1; D gene: TRBD1; clone size: -; CDR3 DNA: TGCAGTGCTAGTCTACAGGGGGCGGGATATGGCTACACCTTC; CDR3 protein: CSASLQGAGYGYTF
J gene: TRBJ2-7; V gene: TRBV5-4; D gene: -; clone size: -; CDR3 DNA: TGTGCCAGCAGCTTAGGGCCCCCCTACGAGCAGTACTTC; CDR3 protein: CASSLGPPYEQYF
J gene: TRBJ2-7; V gene: TRBV9; D gene: TRBD2; clone size: -; CDR3 DNA: TGTGCCAGCAGCGCCGACGGGACTAGCTTTCCATACGAGCAGTACTTC; CDR3 protein: CASSADGTSFPYEQYF
J gene: TRBJ1-4; V gene: TRBV7-9; D gene: -; clone size: -; CDR3 DNA: TGTGCCAGCAGCTTCGAGTTCGGGGACGAAAAACTGTTTTTT; CDR3 protein: CASSFEFGDEKLFF
J gene: TRBJ1-2; V gene: TRBV6-5; D gene: -; clone size: -; CDR3 DNA: TGTGCCAGCAGTTACTCCCTTACAGTTAACTATGGCTACACCTTC; CDR3 protein: CASSYSLTVNYGYTF
J gene: TRBJ1-2; V gene: TRBV5-1; D gene: -; clone size: -; CDR3 DNA: TGCGCCAGCAGTTTAACGGCCAACAACTATGGCTACACCTTC; CDR3 protein: CASSLTANNYGYTF
J gene: TRBJ2-1; V gene: TRBV9; D gene: -; clone size: -; CDR3 DNA: TGTGCCAGCAGCGTAGCTCCTAGCGTGAGCTCCTACAATGAGCAGTTCTTC; CDR3 protein: CASSVAPSVSSYNEQFF
J gene: TRBJ2-5; V gene: TRBV7-2; D gene: -; clone size: -; CDR3 DNA: TGTGCCAGCAGCTTCCTCCGGGGAGATGAGACCCAGTACTTC; CDR3 protein: CASSFLRGDETQYF
J gene: TRBJ1-4; V gene: TRBV5-1; D gene: -; clone size: -; CDR3 DNA: TGCGCCAGCAGCCCCAACTTCGACAGGACTGCAACTAATGAAAAACTGTTTTTT; CDR3 protein: CASSPNFDRTATNEKLFF
J gene: TRBJ1-1; V gene: TRBV19; D gene: -; clone size: -; CDR3 DNA: TGTGCCAGTAGTTTCCAGGAAGGTTACACTGAAGCTTTCTTT; CDR3 protein: CASSFQEGYTEAFF
J gene: TRBJ2-3; V gene: TRBV7-2; D gene: -; clone size: -; CDR3 DNA: TGTGCCAGCAGCCCGTTTTCTCTAGGAAATACGCAGTATTTT; CDR3 protein: CASSPFSLGNTQYF
J gene: TRBJ1-2; V gene: TRBV5-6; D gene: TRBD1; clone size: -; CDR3 DNA: TGTGCCAGCAGCGAACAGGGGGCGCGGGGCTACACCTTC; CDR3 protein: CASSEQGARGYTF
J gene: TRBJ2-1; V gene: TRBV7-3; D gene: -; clone size: -; CDR3 DNA: TGTGCCAGCAGCTCGAGGGACCAACCGGGGGAGCAGTTCTTC; CDR3 protein: CASSSRDQPGEQFF
J gene: TRBJ1-2; V gene: TRBV19; D gene: TRBD1; clone size: -; CDR3 DNA: TGTGCCAGTAGTAGGGACAGGAGATCGTATGGCTACACCTTC; CDR3 protein: CASSRDRRSYGYTF
J gene: TRBJ2-2; V gene: TRBV19; D gene: -; clone size: -; CDR3 DNA: TGTGCCAGTAGTATAGCGTTCGGGGGGCGCACCGGGGAGCTGTTTTTT; CDR3 protein: CASSIAFGGRTGELFF
J gene: TRBJ2-4; V gene: TRBV19; D gene: -; clone size: -; CDR3 DNA: TGTGCCAGTAGTGCTCTTTCGGCCAAAAACATTCAGTACTTC; CDR3 protein: CASSALSAKNIQYF
J gene: TRBJ1-1; V gene: TRBV6-5; D gene: -; clone size: -; CDR3 DNA: TGTGCCAGCAGTTACTCACAGGGGAACACTGAAGCTTTCTTT; CDR3 protein: CASSYSQGNTEAFF
J gene: TRBJ1-2; V gene: TRBV18; D gene: -; clone size: -; CDR3 DNA: TGTGCCAGCTCACCACCCCAGGACCTTCCGGGGGGAGATGGCTACACCTTC; CDR3 protein: CASSPPQDLPGGDGYTF
J gene: TRBJ1-2; V gene: TRBV25-1; D gene: -; clone size: -; CDR3 DNA: TGTGCCAGCAGTGACCCAATCACAGCGAACTATGGCTACACCTTC; CDR3 protein: CASSDPITANYGYTF
J gene: TRBJ2-7; V gene: TRBV11-2; D gene: TRBD1; clone size: -; CDR3 DNA: TGTGCCAGCAGCCCGACAGGGGGTTGGAACGAGCAGTACTTC; CDR3 protein: CASSPTGGWNEQYF
J gene: TRBJ1-1; V gene: TRBV4-3; D gene: -; clone size: once; CDR3 DNA: TGCGCCAGCAGCCAAGAGGCGGGCCGGGGCACTGAAGCTTTCTTT; CDR3 protein: CASSQEAGRGTEAFF
J gene: TRBJ2-7; V gene: TRBV11-1; D gene: -; clone size: -; CDR3 DNA: TGTGCCAGCAGCCCAGGGCCCCAGCCGGCCTACGAGCAGTACTTC; CDR3 protein: CASSPGPQPAYEQYF
J gene: TRBJ2-5; V gene: TRBV7-2; D gene: -; clone size: -; CDR3 DNA: TGTGCCAGCAGCACCCAAGCTCTGGGGACCCAGTACTTC; CDR3 protein: CASSTQALGTQYF
J gene: TRBJ2-7; V gene: TRBV19; D gene: -; clone size: -; CDR3 DNA: TGTGCCAGTAGTATAGAAGGGGCAGGGAGCGAGCAGTACTTC; CDR3 protein: CASSIEGAGSEQYF
J gene: TRBJ1-4; V gene: TRBV7-8; D gene: -; clone size: -; CDR3 DNA: TGTGCCAGCAGCTTTTCCCCGGCATTTAATGAAAAACTGTTTTTT; CDR3 protein: CASSFSPAFNEKLFF